The present TCR beta chain was sequenced within a study of response to subunit inactivated influenza vaccine. Study-level findings and limits: Authors suggested each seasonal flu vaccination may recruit only limited numbers of new T cells.

Trimming removed 6 bases at V and 2 bases at J, with 14 bases between. The CDR3 totals 15 residues. Germline loops: CDR1 SNHLY, CDR2 FYNNEI. A remark on this clonotype: The target antigen is unknown.

MiXCR, applied by TCRdb to the RT-PCR reads, yields one record per CDR3 protein. The sample shows 650,000 to 800,000 distinct CDR3 sequences, approximately 14% of them seen only once. This clonotype was obtained from a man aged 45-60 years who received an inactivated influenza vaccine. The chain combines TRBV2 with TRBJ2-1, with no clear D. The specimen was PBMCs from blood, collected roughly 2 weeks before vaccination. In DNA form, the CDR3 reads TGTGCCAGCAGGCCCCTAGGCCCCCCCTACAATGAGCAGTTCTTC. Protein: CASRPLGPPYNEQFF.